The clone carrying this TCR beta chain was seen only a few times. No antigen is known for it. V gave up 4 bases and J gave up 0 bases; unmatched junction bases: 5. Per germline, CDR1 SGHKS and CDR2 YYEKEE (reference sequence). The CDR3 consists of 16 residues. These data are taken from a study of T cell responses to AZD1222 COVID-19 vaccine. Study observations and caveats: Baseline antibody screening turned up just a handful of seropositive AZD1222 recipients. Spike-spanning, vaccine-associated CD4 TCRs were dominant at 160-218 and 743-854. The donor cohort was predominantly white British with a female majority, and clonal diversity may have been underestimated.

TCRdb keeps only in-frame clones here, not all; method: immunoSEQ multiplex PCR. The sample carries approximately 97,000 clones, 84% recorded once. The origin of this receptor is an adult in good health. The chain uses TRBV5-5 and TRBJ1-4; 8 nucleotides align to TRBD1. The sequencing used peripheral blood, collected on day 0 of AZD1222 vaccination. The CDR3 protein is CASSTRTGTTNEKLFF. CDR3 coding DNA: TGTGCCAGCAGCACCAGGACAGGGACAACTAATGAAAAACTGTTTTTT.